This T cell receptor beta chain appears in the sequencing data of a study of blood T cell repertoires in COVID-19. Study-wide background: The samples span acute and convalescent COVID-19 from the United States, Italy and Spain.

Per the original data handling: Amplified reference gene primers provided the basis for estimating nucleated cell counts. Sequencing used immunoSEQ multiplex PCR; TCRdb keeps in-frame clones, though not all of them. The DNA gave D and trimming, while V, J and clone size come from that table. The sample includes roughly 20,000 clones, around nine tenths of them seen just once. Germline V gene sequence: CDR1 SGHTA, CDR2 FQGNSA. This CDR3 comprises 14 residues. J was trimmed by 5 bases and V by 3 bases; bases with no gene match: 2. This clonotype originated in a human donor in a cohort sampled during active COVID-19. The rearrangement joins TRBV7-2 to TRBJ2-1, with 9 bases matching TRBD2. Sample: peripheral blood. The CDR3: CASSFAGGNNEQFF. CDR3 DNA: TGTGCCAGCAGCTTCGCGGGAGGGAACAATGAGCAGTTCTTC.